This passage covers 13 T cell receptor beta chains from one sample sequenced in a study of blood T cell repertoires in COVID-19. The method was immunoSEQ multiplex PCR; TCRdb's version includes in-frame clones alone and lacks a portion of them. The sample has roughly 180,000 clones, more than 75% seen once. Sequenced: PBMCs or T cells enriched from blood (not recorded which). These receptors came from a woman aged 25 to 39 who had recovered from COVID-19.

This clone showed up just once. The chain uses TRBV9 and TRBJ2-2; D is perhaps TRBD2 (5 bases). Germline-derived CDR1 and CDR2 are SGDLS and YYNGEE. The V gene lost 0 bases and the J gene lost 4 bases, with 10 bases spanning the gap. The CDR3 consists of 15 residues. For the CDR3, the DNA is TGTGCCAGCAGCGTAGAAGCTAGCATCACCGGGGAGCTGTTTTTT. Translation: CASSVEASITGELFF.

The chain combines TRBV7-9 with TRBJ2-1; TRBD2 matches 12 bases. The CDR3 runs 19 residues. Germline V gene lookup returns CDR1 SEHNR and CDR2 FQNEAQ (reference sequence). Trimming cost V 5 bases and J 0 bases; bases outside gene matches: 11. CDR3 DNA sequence: TGTGCCAGCAGCCACGGACTAGCGGGAAGCCTGAGCTCCTACAATGAGCAGTTCTTC. Amino acids: CASSHGLAGSLSSYNEQFF.

The chain carries TRBV19 and TRBJ1-2; the D is unclear. The V gene's germline CDR1 is LNHDA and CDR2 SQIVND (reference sequence). The CDR3 sequence is 14 residues long. Trimming left V 6 bases short and J 0 bases short, with 11 bases between. The CDR3 bases are TGTGCCAGTAGGCCACAGCTCACTAACTATGGCTACACCTTC. Translated: CASRPQLTNYGYTF.

The chain couples TRBV28 to TRBJ1-1; D is unresolved. The CDR3 extends over 14 amino acids. Germline V gene sequence: CDR1 MDHEN, CDR2 SYDVKM. Trimming pared 4 bases from V and 0 bases from J, leaving 9 bases between. The CDR3 region is CASSSTGLNTEAFF. The CDR3 DNA reads TGTGCCAGCAGTTCAACGGGGTTGAACACTGAAGCTTTCTTT. Filled out from reference TRBV28 and TRBJ1-1, the complete variable domain reads DVKVTQSSRYLVKRTGEKVFLECVQDMDHENMFWYRQDPGLGLRLIYFSYDVKMKEKGDIPEGYSVSREKKERFSLILESASTNQTSMYLCASSSTGLNTEAFFGQGTRLTVV.

The CDR3 spells CASSSSAGPYNEQFF. The CDR3 region has the DNA TGTGCCAGCAGCTCCTCAGCGGGGCCCTACAATGAGCAGTTCTTC. V usage is TRBV11-2 and J usage is TRBJ2-1, with 7 bases matching TRBD2. With V trimmed by 4 bases and J by 2 bases, 5 bases remained unmatched. The CDR3 extends over 15 amino acids. CDR1 and CDR2 from the germline V gene are SGHAT and FQNNGV.

This clone was seen a few times. This chain connects TRBV27 to TRBJ1-4; 7 bases map to TRBD1. The CDR3 totals 15 residues. Germline loops: CDR1 MNHEY, CDR2 SMNVEV (reference sequence). Trimming took 4 bases from V and 6 from J; bases not matched to a gene: 8. The CDR3 loop is CASSSRGQGDEKLFF. Written as DNA, the CDR3 is TGTGCCAGCAGTTCTAGGGGGCAGGGGGATGAAAAACTGTTTTTT.

This clone was seen a handful of times. CDR3 sequence reads: CASSIAGGLNNEQFF. CDR3 DNA: TGTGCCAGTAGTATAGCGGGAGGACTCAACAATGAGCAGTTCTTC. The chain combines TRBV19 with TRBJ2-1; 7 nucleotides match TRBD2. Germline V lookup: CDR1 LNHDA, CDR2 SQIVND (reference sequence). The CDR3 totals 15 residues. V gave up 1 base and J gave up 5 bases; unmatched junction bases: 5. Filled out from reference TRBV19 and TRBJ2-1, the complete variable domain reads DGGITQSPKYLFRKEGQNVTLSCEQNLNHDAMYWYRQDPGQGLRLIYYSQIVNDFQKGDIAEGYSVSREKKESFPLTVTSAQKNPTAFYLCASSIAGGLNNEQFFGPGTRLTVL.

This clone appeared a single time. The chain carries TRBV3-1 (or the pseudogene TRBV3-2) and TRBJ1-2; D is perhaps TRBD1 (5 bases). V gave up 8 bases and J gave up 4 bases, with 11 bases separating them. Per the germline V gene, CDR1 is LGHDT and CDR2 is YNNKEL (reference sequence). The CDR3 consists of 12 residues. The DNA for the CDR3 is TGTGCCAGCTCGGGGGGAGGCTATGGCTACACCTTC. This codes for CASSGGGYGYTF.

This clone has just a few counts. V usage is TRBV6-6 and J usage is TRBJ2-6, with 7 bases aligning to TRBD1. The CDR3 is made up of 18 amino acids. Per germline, CDR1 MNHNY and CDR2 SVGAGI (reference sequence). Trimming removed 6 bases from V and 0 bases from J; junction bases left unmatched: 11. The CDR3, as DNA: TGTGCCAGCAGGCGAGACCGACAGGGATACTCTGGGGCCAACGTCCTGACTTTC. It encodes CASRRDRQGYSGANVLTF.

The rearrangement links TRBV3-1 (or the pseudogene TRBV3-2) to TRBJ1-5, with TRBD1 matching over 10 bases. This CDR3 has 18 residues. V was clipped by 4 bases and J by 2 bases; unmatched bases: 11. Germline CDR1 reads LGHDT; CDR2 reads YNNKEL (reference sequence). The CDR3 region is CASSPTGTGVLGNQPQHF. In DNA form, the CDR3 reads TGTGCCAGCAGCCCTACCGGGACAGGGGTATTGGGCAATCAGCCCCAGCATTTT.

The gene calls are TRBV5-1 and TRBJ1-2, with D perhaps matching TRBD1 (6 bases). This CDR3 has 13 amino acids. Germline V gene lookup returns CDR1 SGHRS and CDR2 YFSETQ. The V and J ends lost 1 base and 2 bases respectively, with 6 bases between them. Written as DNA, the CDR3 is TGCGCCAGCAGCTTGCAGGGGAACTATGGCTACACCTTC. Its protein product is CASSLQGNYGYTF.

The CDR3 here is CSVHLGEVETQYF. Here the CDR3 DNA reads TGCAGCGTTCACTTGGGAGAAGTAGAGACCCAGTACTTC. The J gene is TRBJ2-5, the V gene TRBV29-1; perhaps TRBD2 as D (5 bases). CDR3 length equals 13 residues. Germline V gene data show CDR1 as SQVTM and CDR2 as ANQGSEA. V lost 5 bases, J lost 4 bases, and 14 bases lay in between.

The chain has TRBV11-3 and TRBJ2-3, with 13 positions matching TRBD2. Germline trimming cut 5 bases from V and 4 bases from J; bases unmatched to any gene: 6. CDR3 length: 16 amino acids. In germline, CDR1 is SGHNT, CDR2 YENEEA. Here the CDR3 DNA reads TGTGCCAGCAGCGCTAGACTAGCGGGAGGTCCAGATACGCAGTATTTT. Protein product: CASSARLAGGPDTQYF.